This TCR beta chain was recorded in a study of T-cell reconstitution after alpha-beta-depleted transplantation in children. Using unique molecular identifiers, the investigators prepared the TCRbeta library. MiXCR, run by TCRdb on the PCR reads, gives a single entry per CDR3 protein. This table holds fewer than 550,000 distinct CDR3 sequences, under 20% found once. Looked up from germline, CDR1 is SQVTM and CDR2 is ANQGSEA. Trimming removed 3 bases from V and 2 bases from J, with 8 bases in between. CDR3 length: 12 amino acids. General study findings and limits: Surviving thymic progenitors and recipient T cells were the source of high TCRbeta diversity at day 60 in some patients. Approximately two months post-transplant, alpha-beta T cells reportedly originated from several hundred expanded graft clones. When one year had passed after transplant, most T-cell counts and diversity came from newly produced T cells.

With respect to this clonotype: Its antigen is unknown.

The TCR originated in a boy younger than two who had a stem cell transplant for Wiskott-Aldrich syndrome, so the T cells may come from the graft donor. V usage is TRBV29-1 and J usage is TRBJ2-7; D ambiguous. This specimen consisted of PBMCs, mostly from graft donor cells, obtained 360 days after TCRalphabeta/CD19-depleted stem cell transplant. The CDR3: CSVDVSPYEQYF. For the CDR3, the DNA is TGCAGCGTTGATGTCAGCCCCTACGAGCAGTACTTC.